Listed below are T cell receptor beta chains from one sample, sequenced in a study of a mutant IDH1 vaccine in newly diagnosed glioma. Some clones are missing from TCRdb's copy, which holds only in-frame ones; the method was immunoSEQ multiplex PCR. The table shows roughly 74,000 clones, with more than 70% occurring only once. What these receptors recognize is not known. The sample in question was PBMCs, obtained from a glioma patient whose treatment included an IDH1 peptide vaccine. Every receptor here comes from a woman in her fifties or sixties with glioma. The CDR3 runs from the conserved cysteine through the conserved F or W. D genes are given only for firm matches. Size values are once, few and many counts, or a class for expanded clones, and some rows have none.

D	V	J	size	CDR3	DNA
-	TRBV4-1	TRBJ1-4	-	CASSTPPTNEKLFF	TGCGCCAGCAGTACCCCCCCAACTAATGAAAAACTGTTTTTT
-	TRBV7-9	TRBJ1-2	-	CASSPTGHGYGYTF	TGTGCCAGCAGCCCGACAGGACATGGATATGGCTACACCTTC
TRBD1	TRBV5-8	TRBJ1-1	-	CASSLGLGTAFVTEAFF	TGTGCCAGCAGCTTGGGACTCGGGACAGCGTTCGTCACTGAAGCTTTCTTT
-	TRBV19	TRBJ2-3	-	CASSQSTDTQYF	TGTGCCAGTAGTCAAAGCACAGATACGCAGTATTTT
-	TRBV5-6	TRBJ2-1	-	CASSQGRGSYNEQFF	TGTGCCAGCAGCCAAGGCAGGGGTTCCTACAATGAGCAGTTCTTC
TRBD1	TRBV7-2	TRBJ2-7	-	CASSVGQGLAEQYF	TGTGCCAGCAGCGTCGGACAGGGATTAGCCGAGCAGTACTTC
-	TRBV9	TRBJ2-1	once	CASSVGSASSYNEQFF	TGTGCCAGCAGCGTAGGGAGCGCTAGCTCCTACAATGAGCAGTTCTTC
TRBD1	TRBV5-5	TRBJ2-5	once	CASSLGTGGNQETQYF	TGTGCCAGCAGCTTGGGGACAGGGGGGAACCAAGAGACCCAGTACTTC
TRBD1	TRBV2	TRBJ2-6	-	CASSGLQGASGANVLTF	TGTGCCAGCAGTGGCCTACAGGGGGCTTCTGGGGCCAACGTCCTGACTTTC
-	TRBV30	TRBJ2-7	-	CACLPKRGRAWGSYEQYF	TGTGCCTGCCTCCCCAAGCGAGGCAGGGCTTGGGGGTCCTACGAGCAGTACTTC
-	TRBV6-1	TRBJ1-4	-	CASMTSLYEKLFF	TGTGCCAGCATGACGAGTCTCTATGAAAAACTGTTTTTT
-	TRBV7-9	TRBJ2-2	-	CASSLVRDTGELFF	TGTGCCAGCAGCTTAGTACGGGACACCGGGGAGCTGTTTTTT
TRBD2	TRBV28	TRBJ2-7	-	CASSLSLTRGLAGPNEQYF	TGTGCCAGCAGTTTATCGCTGACTCGGGGACTAGCGGGACCCAACGAGCAGTACTTC
TRBD2	TRBV5-6	TRBJ2-3	-	CASSLVSSGAGGLKYF	TGTGCCAGCAGCTTGGTATCGTCGGGTGCGGGAGGGCTTAAGTATTTT
-	TRBV5-6	TRBJ2-5	-	CASSLKLETQYF	TGTGCCAGCAGCTTAAAGCTGGAGACCCAGTACTTC
-	TRBV29-1	TRBJ2-5	-	CSVVRDETQYF	TGCAGCGTTGTTAGAGACGAGACCCAGTACTTC
TRBD1	TRBV6-1	TRBJ2-6	few	CASSDTGAGANVLTF	TGTGCCAGCAGCGACACAGGGGCTGGGGCCAACGTCCTGACTTTC
-	TRBV29-1	TRBJ1-1	-	CSAGRLNTEAFF	TGCAGCGCAGGACGATTGAACACTGAAGCTTTCTTT
TRBD1	TRBV6-5	TRBJ2-7	-	CASSYQQGLSYEQYF	TGTGCCAGCAGTTATCAACAGGGGCTGTCCTACGAGCAGTACTTC
-	TRBV9	TRBJ2-5	-	CASSVAPQDGEQYF	TGTGCCAGCAGCGTAGCCCCACAGGATGGGGAGCAGTACTTC
-	TRBV7-2	TRBJ1-5	-	CASSPGQEVQPQHF	TGTGCCAGCAGCCCCGGACAAGAAGTTCAGCCCCAGCATTTT
-	TRBV7-7	TRBJ1-1	-	CASSFQENTEAFF	TGTGCTAGCAGCTTCCAGGAGAACACTGAAGCTTTCTTT
TRBD1	TRBV10-2	TRBJ1-1	-	CASSEGQGNTEAFF	TGCGCCAGCAGTGAGGGACAGGGTAACACTGAAGCTTTCTTT
TRBD1	TRBV27	TRBJ1-2	few	CAISSTWGQARLDSNYGYTF	TGTGCCATTTCCTCCACCTGGGGACAGGCAAGACTGGATTCTAACTATGGCTACACCTTC
TRBD1	TRBV12-5	TRBJ2-5	-	CASGDDRGRGETQYF	TGTGCTAGTGGTGACGACAGGGGGCGGGGAGAGACCCAGTACTTC
-	TRBV10-2	TRBJ1-3	-	CASSELTPGSGNTIYF	TGCGCCAGCAGTGAGCTTACCCCAGGATCTGGAAACACCATATATTTT
-	TRBV5-1	TRBJ2-3	-	CASSLDDWRFDTQYF	TGCGCCAGCAGCTTGGACGACTGGAGGTTCGATACGCAGTATTTT
-	TRBV4-1	TRBJ1-6	-	CASSQDWGHNSPLHF	TGCGCCAGCAGCCAAGACTGGGGCCATAATTCACCCCTCCACTTT
TRBD1	TRBV28	TRBJ1-4	-	CASAGTVHEKLFF	TGTGCCAGCGCGGGGACAGTACATGAAAAACTGTTTTTT
TRBD2	TRBV9	TRBJ2-3	-	CASSSLPGLAGGAADTQYF	TGTGCCAGCAGCTCCCTACCGGGACTAGCGGGCGGAGCTGCAGATACGCAGTATTTT
TRBD2	TRBV9	TRBJ2-3	-	CASSVSLAGGIDTQYF	TGTGCCAGCAGCGTAAGCTTAGCGGGAGGTATAGATACGCAGTATTTT
TRBD1	TRBV5-4	TRBJ1-1	-	CASSPWGQANTEAFF	TGTGCCAGCAGCCCATGGGGACAGGCGAACACTGAAGCTTTCTTT
-	TRBV25-1	TRBJ1-1	-	CASSVMESRAEAFF	TGTGCCAGCAGTGTAATGGAAAGCCGGGCTGAAGCTTTCTTT
TRBD1	TRBV4-1	TRBJ2-7	-	CASTEATGDRYEQYF	TGCGCCAGCACGGAAGCGACAGGGGACCGCTACGAGCAGTACTTC
-	TRBV27	TRBJ2-7	-	CASSKDTAVYEQYF	TGTGCCAGCAGTAAGGACACAGCGGTCTACGAGCAGTACTTC
-	TRBV7-9	TRBJ1-1	few	CASSSGLLGAFF	TGTGCCAGCAGCTCAGGGCTGCTTGGAGCTTTCTTT